Below are 32 T cell receptor beta chains sequenced from a single sample in a study of T cell repertoires in cytomegalovirus infection. Via MiXCR, TCRdb re-called the reads, giving one row per CDR3 protein. Of approximately 150,000 distinct CDR3 sequences listed, approximately 17% were seen once; the top ten hold around 19%. Sequencing used CD8+ T cells from PBMCs. Source of these receptors: a human donor in good health (CMV status not recorded). Some clones in this sample may be carry-over from other donors' samples.

The chain links TRBV7-2 to TRBJ2-3, with TRBD1 matching 7 bases. The germline CDR1 and CDR2 sequences are SGHTA and FQGNSA. J lost 0 bases, V lost 1 base, and 4 bases had no gene match. This CDR3 comprises 16 residues. For the CDR3, the DNA is TGTGCCAGCAGCTTAGGACAGGGTACGAGCACAGATACGCAGTATTTT. Translation gives CASSLGQGTSTDTQYF.

The chain joins TRBV9 to TRBJ1-1; 12 bases align to TRBD1. This CDR3 is built from 16 residues. Germline V gene data show CDR1 as SGDLS and CDR2 as YYNGEE. V dropped 4 bases and J dropped 4; count of bases not matched to a gene: 8. This CDR3 is CASSSGTGGFSTEAFF. The DNA of the CDR3 is TGTGCCAGCAGCTCCGGGACAGGGGGCTTTAGCACTGAAGCTTTCTTT.

V usage is TRBV28 and J usage is TRBJ2-7; 9 positions agree with TRBD2. The CDR3 sequence is 19 residues long. In germline, CDR1 is MDHEN, CDR2 SYDVKM. V shed 4 bases, J shed 0 bases, and the junction held 16 bases outside the gene matches. Here the CDR3 DNA reads TGTGCCAGCAGTTCCTTAAGGGGGACTAGCACAGTCGGCTCCTACGAGCAGTACTTC. This sequence encodes CASSSLRGTSTVGSYEQYF.

This chain joins TRBV29-1 and TRBJ2-1; D unclear. Germline assignment: CDR1 SQVTM and CDR2 ANQGSEA. Trimming stripped 5 bases from V and 6 bases from J, with 14 bases between. The length of the CDR3 is 13 residues. The CDR3 nucleotides read TGCAGCGTTTGGGTGGTAGAAGGCAATGAGCAGTTCTTC. It codes for CSVWVVEGNEQFF.

The table lists this clonotype with a count of one. The chain joins TRBV7-9 to TRBJ1-2, with a tentative D call TRBD1 (5 bases). CDR1 SEHNR and CDR2 FQNEAQ come from the germline V gene (reference sequence). Trimming pared 0 bases from V and 2 bases from J, leaving 19 bases between. This CDR3 is built from 18 residues. The chain's CDR3 is CASSLASLGPTNNYGYTF. The CDR3 nucleotides read TGTGCCAGCAGCTTAGCCTCCTTGGGACCTACAAACAACTATGGCTACACCTTC.

This clonotype has only a few counts. The V and J genes are TRBV27 and TRBJ2-1; no clear D. V was shortened by 0 bases and J by 4 bases, with 7 bases between the two germline ends. The germline gives CDR1 MNHEY, CDR2 SMNVEV (reference sequence). The CDR3 sequence is 14 residues long. The CDR3 bases are TGTGCCAGCAGTTTATCGTGGACGTACAATGAGCAGTTCTTC. Amino acids: CASSLSWTYNEQFF.

This clonotype was recorded a few times. The chain links TRBV13 to TRBJ1-1; 8 positions match TRBD1. The CDR3 is 15 amino acids. CDR1 is PRHDT, CDR2 FYEKMQ, per germline (reference sequence). V shed 4 bases and J 5 bases; nucleotides not matched to a gene: 9. The CDR3 coding sequence is TGTGCCAGCAGCTCTTTCAAGACAGGGGAGACTGAAGCTTTCTTT. Translating it yields CASSSFKTGETEAFF.

The genes are TRBV11-2 and TRBJ1-1; TRBD1 is a possible D gene (6 bases). From germline, CDR1 is SGHAT and CDR2 FQNNGV. V shed 1 base and J shed 5 bases, with 17 bases lying between them. The CDR3 has 16 residues. CDR3 in amino acids: CASSLGQGRGPTEAFF. The CDR3 region has the DNA TGTGCCAGCAGCTTAGGGCAGGGGCGGGGACCAACTGAAGCTTTCTTT.

In this sample, this clonotype turned up a few times. The V gene is TRBV7-9, the J gene TRBJ1-1; tentative D call: TRBD1 (6 bases). The germline V gene has CDR1 SEHNR and CDR2 FQNEAQ (reference sequence). Trimming removed 4 bases from V and 3 bases from J, with 18 bases in between. This CDR3 comprises 16 residues. CDR3 sequence: CASSSFLGGMDTEAFF. The CDR3 DNA follows: TGTGCCAGCAGCTCCTTCCTGGGGGGCATGGACACTGAAGCTTTCTTT.

This sequence joins TRBV7-9 and TRBJ2-5; D perhaps matches TRBD1 (6 bases). Germline V gene data show CDR1 as SEHNR and CDR2 as FQNEAQ (reference sequence). The length of the CDR3 is 14 residues. The germline V and J ends were trimmed by 2 bases and 3 bases, with 10 bases remaining between them. The chain's CDR3 is CASSLSEGEETQYF. The CDR3 region has the DNA TGTGCCAGCAGCTTATCAGAGGGGGAAGAGACCCAGTACTTC.

The chain joins TRBV11-2 to TRBJ1-4; D gene uncertain. Trimming removed 3 bases at V and 5 bases at J, with 7 bases between. Germline V gene data show CDR1 as SGHAT and CDR2 as FQNNGV. The CDR3 extends over 13 amino acids. The CDR3: CASSLSENEKLFF. The CDR3 coding sequence is TGTGCCAGCAGCTTGTCAGAGAATGAAAAACTGTTTTTT.

The gene calls are TRBV6-5 and TRBJ1-4; D is undetermined. Trimming took 10 bases from V and 8 from J, leaving 8 bases between them. Looked up from germline, CDR1 is MNHEY and CDR2 is SVGAGI. The CDR3 runs to 10 residues. CDR3 amino acids: CAIAEEKLFF. The CDR3 DNA reads as TGTGCCATTGCTGAGGAAAAACTGTTTTTT.

The genes are TRBV11-2 and TRBJ2-6; D may be TRBD1 (6 bases). The CDR3 spans 15 residues. Germline assignment: CDR1 SGHAT and CDR2 FQNNGV. The ends were cut back, 3 bases at V and 4 bases at J, with 10 bases in the middle. CDR3: CASSLGAMGANVLTF. As DNA, the CDR3 is TGTGCCAGCAGCTTGGGGGCGATGGGGGCCAACGTCCTGACTTTC.

This clonotype was seen a few times. The chain is built from TRBV6-5 and TRBJ2-7; 9 bases match TRBD1. This CDR3 region has 14 residues. V lost 6 bases and J lost 4; bases outside the gene matches: 7. Germline assignment: CDR1 MNHEY and CDR2 SVGAGI. The CDR3 protein is CASSTGTGLYEQYF. CDR3 nucleotide sequence: TGTGCCAGCAGCACCGGGACAGGGCTTTACGAGCAGTACTTC.

The chain joins TRBV6-2 or TRBV6-3 to TRBJ1-2; a weak D match, TRBD1 (6 bases). Germline V gene sequence: CDR1 MNHEY, CDR2 SVGEGT. The V end was cut by 2 bases, the J end by 3 bases, with 10 bases between. The CDR3 is 14 residues long. The CDR3 DNA sequence: TGTGCCAGCAGTTACGTGGGGGGCGACTATGGCTACACCTTC. Its protein is CASSYVGGDYGYTF.

This CDR3 is CATSPLREFSTDTQYF. The CDR3 DNA reads as TGTGCCACCTCCCCCCTGCGGGAGTTTAGCACAGATACGCAGTATTTT. V gene TRBV2 combines with J gene TRBJ2-3; 7 positions match TRBD2. CDR1 and CDR2 (germline): SNHLY, FYNNEI. V trimming: 10 bases; J trimming: 0 bases; junction bases outside the gene matches: 13. The CDR3 length is 16 residues.

This clonotype was found many times. J is TRBJ2-7 and V is TRBV7-2; TRBD2 matches at 12 bases. Germline V lookup: CDR1 SGHTA, CDR2 FQGNSA. The V gene end was trimmed by 5 bases and the J gene end by 3 bases; junction bases not matched to a gene: 5. The CDR3 totals 15 residues. CDR3 in DNA: TGTGCCAGCAGCCGGACTAGCGGGATTATCTACGAGCAGTACTTC. It specifies CASSRTSGIIYEQYF.

This clonotype was observed a few times. J is TRBJ2-7 and V is TRBV7-2; D might be TRBD2 (7 bases). This CDR3 has 15 amino acids. Germline V gene sequence: CDR1 SGHTA, CDR2 FQGNSA. V gave up 4 bases and J gave up 4 bases, with 17 bases separating them. CDR3 nucleotide sequence: TGTGCCAGCAGCTCCGTTTCCGGGGGGCTTTACGAGCAGTACTTC. Translating gives CASSSVSGGLYEQYF.

The sample holds a few counts of this clonotype. The chain uses TRBV12-3 or TRBV12-4 and TRBJ2-1; the D is unclear. This CDR3 has 12 amino acids. Trimming removed 6 bases at V and 6 bases at J, with 9 bases between. CDR3 coding DNA: TGTGCCAGCAGCCCCGCTGCCAATGAGCAGTTCTTC. Amino acid sequence: CASSPAANEQFF.

This chain connects TRBV28 to TRBJ1-4; TRBD1 matches at 8 bases. CDR1 is MDHEN, CDR2 SYDVKM, per germline. V dropped 10 bases and J dropped 3; count of bases not matched to a gene: 7. The CDR3 has 14 residues. As DNA, the CDR3 is TGTGCCATCCGACAGGGGTCGCCTAATGAAAAACTGTTTTTT. It codes for CAIRQGSPNEKLFF.

V usage is TRBV12-5 and J usage is TRBJ1-1; D not certain. Germline assignment: CDR1 LGHNT and CDR2 FRNRAP. V lost 0 bases, J lost 7 bases, and 6 bases lay in between. The CDR3 totals 12 residues. CDR3 region: CASGLVKGEAFF. CDR3 bases: TGTGCTAGTGGTTTGGTAAAGGGTGAAGCTTTCTTT.

The CDR3 loop is CAISETQGGTEAFF. Written as DNA, the CDR3 is TGTGCCATCAGTGAAACACAGGGAGGTACTGAAGCTTTCTTT. This sequence joins TRBV10-3 and TRBJ1-1, with TRBD1 as a possible D gene (6 bases). Between the trimmed V and J ends, which lost 3 bases and 5 bases, there was a span of 13 bases. The CDR3 runs 14 residues. Germline V gene sequence: CDR1 ENHRY, CDR2 SYGVKD.

The chain couples TRBV28 to TRBJ1-6, with 10 bases identical to TRBD1. V gave up 2 bases and J gave up 9 bases; unmatched junction bases: 7. The germline gives CDR1 MDHEN, CDR2 SYDVKM. The CDR3 runs 16 residues. For the CDR3, the DNA is TGTGCCAGCAGTTTACCCGGGACAGGGGCCCGTTCACCCCTCCACTTT. It encodes CASSLPGTGARSPLHF.

This clonotype was counted many times. This chain uses TRBV7-8 with TRBJ2-4, with TRBD1 as a possible D gene (5 bases). The CDR3 is made up of 17 amino acids. Germline loops: CDR1 SGHVS, CDR2 FQNEAQ. Trimming pared 5 bases from V and 4 bases from J, leaving 21 bases between. CDR3 nucleotides: TGTGCCAGCAGCCCCCAACACCGCGACAGAATTAAAAACATTCAGTACTTC. Protein: CASSPQHRDRIKNIQYF.

The genes are TRBV7-9 and TRBJ2-7, with D tentatively TRBD1 or TRBD2 (5 bases each). The CDR3 totals 15 residues. V gave up 4 bases and J gave up 7 bases, with 20 bases separating them. The germline gives CDR1 SEHNR, CDR2 FQNEAQ (reference sequence). In nucleotides, the CDR3 is TGTGCCAGCAGCTCCTCCGGGACCACTTTTTGGGAGCAGTACTTC. It codes for CASSSSGTTFWEQYF.

J is TRBJ2-2 and V is TRBV6-2 or TRBV6-3, with D possibly matching TRBD1 (6 bases). This CDR3 has 15 residues. The V end lost 4 bases, the J end lost 7 bases, and 16 bases lay between the germline ends. Germline V lookup: CDR1 MNHEY, CDR2 SVGEGT. CDR3 nucleotides: TGTGCCAGCAGTTCCGGACAGTGGGCGGTCGGGGAGCTGTTTTTT. This encodes CASSSGQWAVGELFF.

V gene TRBV28 combines with J gene TRBJ2-5, with 7 bases aligning to TRBD2. CDR1 and CDR2 (germline): MDHEN, SYDVKM. V was clipped by 1 base and J by 4 bases; unmatched bases: 6. CDR3 length: 15 amino acids. The CDR3 spells CASSLLREKAETQYF. The CDR3 bases are TGTGCCAGCAGTTTATTGCGGGAGAAGGCAGAGACCCAGTACTTC.

DNA of the CDR3: TGTGCCAGCAGCTTTGACGGGAACTATGGCTACACCTTC. Protein sequence: CASSFDGNYGYTF. V gene TRBV11-2 combines with J gene TRBJ1-2; no definite D call. Germline V CDR1 and CDR2: SGHAT, FQNNGV. Trimming cost V 3 bases and J 2 bases, with 7 bases left between them. The CDR3 is 13 residues long. The full variable domain, rest sourced from reference TRBV11-2 and TRBJ1-2, is EAGVAQSPRYKIIEKRQSVAFWCNPISGHATLYWYQQILGQGPKLLIQFQNNGVVDDSQLPKDRFSAERLKGVDSTLKIQPAKLEDSAVYLCASSFDGNYGYTFGSGTRLTVV.

The chain has TRBV20-1 and TRBJ2-2, with 10 bases aligning to TRBD2. The CDR3 is made up of 15 amino acids. Germline assignment: CDR1 DFQATT and CDR2 SNEGSKA (reference sequence). The V and J ends lost 3 bases and 3 bases, in that order; junction bases with no gene match: 4. CDR3 loop: CSASVSGRDTGELFF. CDR3 DNA sequence: TGCAGTGCTAGCGTGAGCGGGAGGGACACCGGGGAGCTGTTTTTT.

This clonotype was seen a few times. The rearrangement links TRBV12-3 or TRBV12-4 to TRBJ1-1, with 9 bases aligning to TRBD1. V lost 5 bases, J lost 2 bases, and 6 bases stayed unmatched. The CDR3 is made up of 15 amino acids. CDR3 in DNA: TGTGCCAGCAGTAATCCGACAGGGGGAAACACTGAAGCTTTCTTT. Its protein is CASSNPTGGNTEAFF.

V and J are TRBV4-3 and TRBJ2-7, with 8 positions matching TRBD2. The CDR3 totals 15 residues. The V and J ends lost 0 bases and 5 bases, in that order; junction bases with no gene match: 6. Germline-derived CDR1 and CDR2 are LGHNA and YSLEER. The CDR3: CASSQDRGLGNEQYF. The DNA for the CDR3 is TGCGCCAGCAGCCAAGATAGGGGACTAGGTAACGAGCAGTACTTC.

This clonotype appeared a few times. This chain uses TRBV7-9 with TRBJ2-1; D is unresolved. The V gene lost 0 bases and the J gene lost 3 bases, with 6 bases spanning the gap. The CDR3 length is 14 residues. Germline loops: CDR1 SEHNR, CDR2 FQNEAQ (reference sequence). DNA for the CDR3: TGTGCCAGCAGCTTAGCGGTCAACTACAATGAGCAGTTCTTC. This encodes CASSLAVNYNEQFF.